This T cell receptor beta chain was sequenced in a study of blood T cell repertoires in COVID-19. Study information: Samples came from the United States, Italy and Spain, spanning acute and convalescent COVID-19.

TCRdb's table, derived via immunoSEQ multiplex PCR, lists solely in-frame clones and lacks some. The top ten hold over 15% of the sample, which has 130,000 or so clones, roughly 80% seen once. The CDR3 has 17 amino acids. V lost 3 bases to trimming and J lost 5 bases, with 19 bases between them. Per germline, CDR1 SNHLY and CDR2 FYNNEI. The chain joins TRBV2 to TRBJ2-2; TRBD2 might be the D (6 bases). Material: PBMCs or T cells enriched from blood (not recorded which). The sequence was obtained from a young man who had recovered from COVID-19. The CDR3 coding sequence is TGTGCCAGCAGTGACGGAGCGGGCCCTCGGGGGACCGGGGAGCTGTTTTTT. Amino acids: CASSDGAGPRGTGELFF.